These T cell receptor beta chains were read from a single sample in a study of blood T cells in healthy people across ages. TCRdb re-called the 5' RACE reads with MiXCR, one entry per CDR3 protein. The sample consists of around 820,000 distinct CDR3 sequences, around a quarter of them appearing once. These data were also filed under a second study, of T cells of mothers and their children.

Sequences were obtained from blood. These receptors originate from a boy younger than 18 in good health. CDR3s include the opening cysteine and the closing phenylalanine or tryptophan. A D gene is named only where the DNA matches it firmly. Not all rows give a size; the values are once, few, many and, for expanded clones, a class.

v_gene,d_gene,abundance,j_gene,CDR3aa,CDR3nt
TRBV7-9,.,.,TRBJ2-5,CASSLDPDKQDQETQYF,TGTGCCAGCAGCTTAGACCCAGACAAACAGGATCAAGAGACCCAGTACTTC
TRBV10-3,TRBD2,.,TRBJ2-4,CAISENSGGAKNIQYF,TGTGCCATCAGTGAGAATAGCGGGGGGGCCAAAAACATTCAGTACTTC
TRBV29-1,TRBD2,.,TRBJ2-3,CSAREREGMNTQYF,TGCAGCGCCCGGGAGCGGGAGGGAATGAATACGCAGTATTTT
TRBV4-3,.,few,TRBJ1-5,CASSQFKGGQPQHF,TGCGCCAGCAGCCAATTTAAAGGCGGTCAGCCCCAGCATTTT
TRBV9,.,few,TRBJ2-5,CASSVPRETQYF,TGTGCCAGCAGCGTACCCCGAGAGACCCAGTACTTC
TRBV7-9,.,few,TRBJ1-1,CASSLATTTEAFF,TGTGCCAGCAGCTTAGCGACTACCACTGAAGCTTTCTTT
TRBV20-1,.,.,TRBJ2-6,CSVSPGRPSGANVLTF,TGCAGTGTTTCGCCGGGACGCCCCTCTGGGGCCAACGTCCTGACTTTC
TRBV20-1,TRBD2,.,TRBJ2-1,CSAATLAGGLYNEQFF,TGCAGTGCCGCAACCCTAGCGGGGGGACTCTACAATGAGCAGTTCTTC
TRBV10-3,TRBD1,few,TRBJ1-6,CATSQGQGNSPLHF,TGTGCCACCTCTCAGGGACAGGGGAATTCACCCCTCCACTTT
TRBV5-1,TRBD1,few,TRBJ2-5,CASSPVLGQYKETQYF,TGCGCCAGCAGCCCCGTCCTGGGACAGTACAAGGAGACCCAGTACTTC
TRBV28,.,.,TRBJ2-5,CASLGGVGETQYF,TGTGCCAGCCTGGGCGGGGTCGGAGAGACCCAGTACTTC
TRBV9,TRBD1,few,TRBJ2-7,CASSASGQGAYEQYF,TGTGCCAGCAGCGCATCGGGACAGGGGGCCTACGAGCAGTACTTC
TRBV6-5,.,.,TRBJ1-3,CASRPRRSSGNTIYF,TGTGCCAGCAGACCCCGCAGGAGCTCTGGAAACACCATATATTTT